A selection of T cell receptor beta chains follows, all from one sample in a study of shared clonotypes between healthy human individuals. The method was immunoSEQ multiplex PCR; TCRdb's version includes in-frame clones alone and lacks a portion of them. Among about 480,000 clones, about 79% were seen once, and the ten largest hold about 12%. Sequenced material: PBMCs. The receptors come from a woman between 40 and 55 years old in good health. Some clones in this sample may be carry-over from other donors' samples. CDR3s include the opening cysteine and the closing phenylalanine or tryptophan. The D gene is left open where the match is weak.

D gene	V gene	J gene	CDR3 protein
TRBD1	TRBV19	TRBJ2-1	CASSRQGNYNEQFF
TRBD2	TRBV7-2	TRBJ2-1	CASSGQAGMSYNEQFF
TRBD2	TRBV7-7	TRBJ2-2	CASSLGSGANTGELFF
NA	TRBV29-1	TRBJ1-2	CSVAQIYGYTF
TRBD1	TRBV7-8	TRBJ1-2	CASSLVTGIDGGYTF
NA	TRBV28	TRBJ1-5	CASSRGDIGNQPQHF
TRBD1	TRBV19	TRBJ1-2	CASRYHRQGLNYGYTF
NA	TRBV18	TRBJ1-1	CASSTRTQPNTEAFF
NA	TRBV2	TRBJ2-7	CASRPGPRYEQYF
TRBD2	TRBV5-5	TRBJ2-7	CASSHGLAGVYEQYF
NA	TRBV10-3	TRBJ2-4	CAISESSGQLAKNIQYF
NA	TRBV7-2	TRBJ1-5	CASSPGRVGPQHF
NA	TRBV2	TRBJ2-5	CASSGDPQETQYF
TRBD2	TRBV7-8	TRBJ2-7	CASSSRRLAGYEQYF
NA	TRBV5-8	TRBJ1-3	CASSLRHPGNTIYF
NA	TRBV29-1	TRBJ2-7	CSVAGLKSGEQYF
NA	TRBV5-1	TRBJ1-3	CASSPDSLNTIYF
TRBD2	TRBV28	TRBJ2-1	CASSETSGRSDEQFF
NA	TRBV18	TRBJ2-1	CASSPGRALGDDEQFF
TRBD1	TRBV6-4	TRBJ1-5	CARTGSTGTQPQHF
TRBD1	TRBV10-1	TRBJ2-1	CATGQRVALSSYNEQFF
TRBD1	TRBV27	TRBJ2-7	CASSSLTGGLSYEQYF
TRBD2	TRBV2	TRBJ2-5	CASSDRGVETQYF
TRBD2	TRBV9	TRBJ2-3	CASSVSGIVDTQYF
TRBD1	TRBV28	TRBJ2-2	CASGIGTGAGELFF
TRBD2	TRBV2	TRBJ2-5	CASSELTSGSGTQYF
NA	TRBV10-2	TRBJ2-2	CASSEPSRAGELFF
TRBD2	TRBV18	TRBJ2-7	CASSPTSGSSGEQYF
TRBD1	TRBV18	TRBJ2-7	CASSPGGQGTYEQYF
NA	TRBV5-1	TRBJ2-7	CASSLDYDSYGEQYF
TRBD2	TRBV9	TRBJ2-5	CASSVGPAGDGETQYF
TRBD1	TRBV27	TRBJ2-2	CASSPHRGRGTGELFF
TRBD1	TRBV28	TRBJ1-5	CASTLDRGRQPQHF
TRBD2	TRBV7-3	TRBJ2-7	CASSLAGAGIYEQYF
NA	TRBV28	TRBJ2-7	CATGQPTTYEQYF
NA	TRBV7-9	TRBJ2-7	CASNPGSYEQYF
TRBD1	TRBV5-1	TRBJ1-1	CASSLAPGQGSENTEAFF
NA	TRBV30	TRBJ2-3	CAWSWLAPDTQYF
NA	TRBV6-4	TRBJ2-3	CASSGDGVGTQYF
TRBD1	TRBV7-2	TRBJ1-2	CASSLFTGVFAYTF
NA	TRBV5-6	TRBJ2-7	CASSPTRWTEQYF
NA	TRBV5-1	TRBJ2-7	CASRRQTSSSSYEQYF
TRBD2	TRBV4-2	TRBJ2-7	CASSLRTSDYEQYF
TRBD1	TRBV18	TRBJ2-1	CASSPETGGNEQFF
TRBD1	TRBV18	TRBJ2-1	CASSPLDRENEQFF